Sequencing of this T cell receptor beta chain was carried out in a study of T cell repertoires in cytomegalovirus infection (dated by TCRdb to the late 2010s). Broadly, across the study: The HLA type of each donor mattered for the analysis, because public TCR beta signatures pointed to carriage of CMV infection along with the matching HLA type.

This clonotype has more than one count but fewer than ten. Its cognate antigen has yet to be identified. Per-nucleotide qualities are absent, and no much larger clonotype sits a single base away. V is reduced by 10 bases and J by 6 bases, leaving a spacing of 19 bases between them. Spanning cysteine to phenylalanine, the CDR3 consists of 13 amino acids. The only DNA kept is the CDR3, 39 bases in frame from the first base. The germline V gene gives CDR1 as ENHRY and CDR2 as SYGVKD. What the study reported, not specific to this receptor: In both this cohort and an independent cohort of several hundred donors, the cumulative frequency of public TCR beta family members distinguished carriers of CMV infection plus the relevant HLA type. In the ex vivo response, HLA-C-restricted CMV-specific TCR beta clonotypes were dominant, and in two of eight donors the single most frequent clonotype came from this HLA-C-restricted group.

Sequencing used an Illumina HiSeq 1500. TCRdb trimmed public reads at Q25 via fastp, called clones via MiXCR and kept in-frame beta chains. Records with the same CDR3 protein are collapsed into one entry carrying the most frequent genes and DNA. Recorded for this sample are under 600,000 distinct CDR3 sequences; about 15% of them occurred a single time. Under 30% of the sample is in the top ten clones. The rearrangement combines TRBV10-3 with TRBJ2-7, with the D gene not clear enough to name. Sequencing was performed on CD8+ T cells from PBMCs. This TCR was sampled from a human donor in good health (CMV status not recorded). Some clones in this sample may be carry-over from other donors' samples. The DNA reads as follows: TGTGCCACAACAAAACCCGGAGTCCCCGAGCAGTACTTC. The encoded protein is CATTKPGVPEQYF.